This is a list of T cell receptor beta chains from one sample in a study of blood T cell repertoires in COVID-19. Only in-frame clones appear in the TCRdb table, and some are missing; sequencing was by immunoSEQ multiplex PCR. The table includes over 150,000 clones, around nine tenths detected once. Sequencing used peripheral blood. The receptors stem from a woman younger than 30 who had recovered from COVID-19. Each CDR3 is given with its conserved first and last residue. A D gene is named only where the DNA matches it firmly. Size is omitted from some rows. Given values are once, few, many or a class for expanded clones.

NA	TRBJ2-2	TRBV5-1	NA	15	TGCGCCAGCAGGGACAGTCCAACGAACACCGGGGAGCTGTTTTTT	CASRDSPTNTGELFF
NA	TRBJ2-2	TRBV5-8	few	18	TGTGCCAGCAGGTCTCAGCACAGGGGGAGGGAGAACACCGGGGAGCTGTTTTTT	CASRSQHRGRENTGELFF
NA	TRBJ2-1	TRBV21-1	NA	17	TGTGCCAGCAGCAAGGGACTAGCGGGGGCCGCCTACAATGAGCAGTTCTTC	CASSKGLAGAAYNEQFF
NA	TRBJ2-4	TRBV20-1	few	13	TGCAGTGCTAGTTTAGGGGGAGCCAGCATTCAGTACTTC	CSASLGGASIQYF
TRBD2	TRBJ2-1	TRBV11-3	NA	15	TGTGCCAGCAGCTTAGGCACTAGCGGGTACAATGAGCAGTTCTTC	CASSLGTSGYNEQFF
TRBD1	TRBJ1-2	TRBV6-2/TRBV6-3	NA	13	TGTGCCAGCAGTCAACACAGGGGGTCTGGCTACACCTTC	CASSQHRGSGYTF
TRBD2	TRBJ2-1	TRBV15	NA	15	TGTGCCACCAGCCCATCGACTAGCCCGTACAATGAGCAGTTCTTC	CATSPSTSPYNEQFF
NA	TRBJ2-6	TRBV5-1	NA	17	TGCGCCAGCAGCTCGAATCCTCAGGGCTCTGGGGCCAACGTCCTGACTTTC	CASSSNPQGSGANVLTF
NA	TRBJ2-1	TRBV7-9	once	15	TGTGCCAGCAGCTTAGGGGATAGGCAGGGGGGTGAGCAGTTCTTC	CASSLGDRQGGEQFF
NA	TRBJ1-2	TRBV10-3	once	14	TGTGCCATCAGTGAGTCCCAGGGATCCTATGGCTACACCTTC	CAISESQGSYGYTF
TRBD2	TRBJ2-3	TRBV9	NA	15	TGTGCCAGCAGCTCTACCACTAGCGGGGGTGATACGCAGTATTTT	CASSSTTSGGDTQYF
NA	TRBJ2-5	TRBV6-5	NA	14	TGTGCCAGCAGTTACGGCAGAATAAAAGAGACCCAGTACTTC	CASSYGRIKETQYF
NA	TRBJ1-2	TRBV7-2	NA	12	TGTGCCAGCAGCCTCCACAGCTATGGCTACACCTTC	CASSLHSYGYTF
TRBD1	TRBJ1-6	TRBV9	NA	16	TGTGCCAGCAGCGTAGGATTCCGGGACAGCACTTCACCCCTCCACTTT	CASSVGFRDSTSPLHF
TRBD2	TRBJ2-2	TRBV12-5	NA	14	TGTGCTAAGTTTAGCGGGAGATATACCGGGGAGCTGTTTTTT	CAKFSGRYTGELFF
TRBD1	TRBJ2-7	TRBV7-8	few	16	TGTGCCAGCAGCTTAGTGGACCAGGGGGCGCTTTACGAGCAGTACTTC	CASSLVDQGALYEQYF
TRBD1	TRBJ2-2	TRBV9	NA	17	TGTGCCAGCAGCTCCCCTTGGGGACAGGGAGTCACCGGGGAGCTGTTTTTT	CASSSPWGQGVTGELFF
NA	TRBJ2-2	TRBV7-8	few	16	TGTGCCAGCAGCTTAGGGGCAGGGTATTACACCGGGGAGCTGTTTTTT	CASSLGAGYYTGELFF
TRBD1	TRBJ2-1	TRBV6-2/TRBV6-3	once	16	TGTGCCAGCAGTTACTCGACCGGGACAGTCTACAATGAGCAGTTCTTC	CASSYSTGTVYNEQFF
TRBD1	TRBJ2-7	TRBV7-8	NA	14	TGTGCCAGCAGCCCGAGGACAGGGCGCTACGAGCAGTACTTC	CASSPRTGRYEQYF
TRBD1	TRBJ2-6	TRBV10-3	NA	15	TGTGCCATCGGGAAGGGGGCGCCAGGGGCCAACGTCCTGACTTTC	CAIGKGAPGANVLTF
TRBD1	TRBJ2-1	TRBV4-1	NA	16	TGCGCCAGCAGCCAAGAGTTAGGGGGCCCGAACAATGAGCAGTTCTTC	CASSQELGGPNNEQFF
TRBD2	TRBJ2-2	TRBV7-2	once	19	TGTGCCAGCAGGCCAGGGACTAGCGGGAGGGTGGGGGACACCGGGGAGCTGTTTTTT	CASRPGTSGRVGDTGELFF
TRBD1	TRBJ2-1	TRBV11-2	NA	15	TGTGCCAGCAGCTTCGACAGGGGGTCCTACAATGAGCAGTTCTTC	CASSFDRGSYNEQFF
NA	TRBJ2-1	TRBV9	NA	16	TGTGCCAGCAGCCCCCGCAGCACGGGCTCCTACAATGAGCAGTTCTTC	CASSPRSTGSYNEQFF
TRBD2	TRBJ2-1	TRBV29-1	NA	13	TGCAGCACCGACCTAGCGGGGGTGGGTGAGCAGTTCTTC	CSTDLAGVGEQFF
NA	TRBJ1-6	TRBV7-3	few	16	TGTGCCAGCAGCCCCGGGGGGACCGGCCTCAATTCACCCCTCCACTTT	CASSPGGTGLNSPLHF
NA	TRBJ1-2	TRBV9	NA	13	TGTGCCACCTCCCCGGGGACACTCTATGGCTACACCTTC	CATSPGTLYGYTF
NA	TRBJ1-2	TRBV15	NA	15	TGTGCCACCAAAACGGAGCGGAGCCCAAACTATGGCTACACCTTC	CATKTERSPNYGYTF
TRBD1	TRBJ2-1	TRBV3-1/TRBV3-2	NA	15	TGTGCCAGCAGCCCCGACAGGGCCAGCTACAATGAGCAGTTCTTC	CASSPDRASYNEQFF
TRBD2	TRBJ2-2	TRBV4-3	once	16	TGCGCCAGCAGCCAAGACTCCGGACTAGCGACCGGGGAGCTGTTTTTT	CASSQDSGLATGELFF
TRBD1	TRBJ2-3	TRBV5-1	NA	13	TGCGCCAGCAGCCCGGGACAGGCAGATACGCAGTATTTT	CASSPGQADTQYF
TRBD1	TRBJ2-4	TRBV2	NA	14	TGTGCCAGCAGTCGACAGGGGAAGGACAACATTCAGTACTTC	CASSRQGKDNIQYF
NA	TRBJ2-7	TRBV6-6	NA	12	TGTGCCAGCTGTGAGGGAACCTACGAGCAGTACTTC	CASCEGTYEQYF
NA	TRBJ2-1	TRBV7-3	NA	13	TGTGCCAGCAGCGACCCGAGAGGCAATGAGCAGTTCTTC	CASSDPRGNEQFF
TRBD1	TRBJ2-1	TRBV9	NA	16	TGTGCCAGCAGCGCACCCAGGGACAGGGGTTCGAATGAGCAGTTCTTC	CASSAPRDRGSNEQFF
TRBD2	TRBJ2-7	TRBV9	few	14	TGTGCCAGCAGCGGAGCGGGGGGGCCGCACGAGCAGTACTTC	CASSGAGGPHEQYF
TRBD2	TRBJ2-1	TRBV12-3/TRBV12-4	NA	13	TGTGCCAGCACGACTAGCGGGGGGCGAGAGCAGTTCTTC	CASTTSGGREQFF
NA	TRBJ1-2	TRBV21-1	NA	15	TGTGCCAGCAGCAAAGGGGGACAGGGAAAGTATGGCTACACCTTC	CASSKGGQGKYGYTF
TRBD2	TRBJ2-1	TRBV9	NA	16	TGTGCCAGCAGCGCAGGACTAGGAACGGGGCGCAATGAGCAGTTCTTC	CASSAGLGTGRNEQFF
TRBD2	TRBJ2-1	TRBV30	NA	16	TGTGCCTGGAGTGGACTAGCGGGAGGGGTCTACAATGAGCAGTTCTTC	CAWSGLAGGVYNEQFF
TRBD2	TRBJ2-5	TRBV5-1	once	15	TGCGCCAGCAGCTACTCACCGGGAGGGTCGGGGACCCAGTACTTC	CASSYSPGGSGTQYF
TRBD1	TRBJ2-5	TRBV19	NA	14	TGTGCCAGTAGTCCAGACAGGGTTCAAGAGACCCAGTACTTC	CASSPDRVQETQYF
NA	TRBJ1-3	TRBV6-5	NA	12	TGTGCCAGCCTACTATCTGGAAACACCATATATTTT	CASLLSGNTIYF